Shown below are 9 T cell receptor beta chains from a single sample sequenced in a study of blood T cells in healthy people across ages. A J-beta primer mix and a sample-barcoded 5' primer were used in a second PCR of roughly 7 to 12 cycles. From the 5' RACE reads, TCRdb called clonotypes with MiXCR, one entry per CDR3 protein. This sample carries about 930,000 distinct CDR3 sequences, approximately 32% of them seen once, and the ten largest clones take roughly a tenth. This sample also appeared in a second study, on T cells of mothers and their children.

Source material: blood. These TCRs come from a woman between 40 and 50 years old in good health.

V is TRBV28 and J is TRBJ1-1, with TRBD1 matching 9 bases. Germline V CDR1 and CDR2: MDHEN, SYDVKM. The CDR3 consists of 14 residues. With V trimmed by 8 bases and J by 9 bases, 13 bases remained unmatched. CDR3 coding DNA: TGTGCCAGCTATACAGGGGGCAGATCTTATAAAGCTTTCTTT. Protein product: CASYTGGRSYKAFF.

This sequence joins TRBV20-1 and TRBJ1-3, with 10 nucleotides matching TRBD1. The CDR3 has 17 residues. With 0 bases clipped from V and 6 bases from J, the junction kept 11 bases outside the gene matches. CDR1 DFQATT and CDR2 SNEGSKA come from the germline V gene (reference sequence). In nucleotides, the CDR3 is TGCAGTGCTAGAGATAGGTTGGGACAGGGGTTTGAAAACACCATATATTTT. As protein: CSARDRLGQGFENTIYF.

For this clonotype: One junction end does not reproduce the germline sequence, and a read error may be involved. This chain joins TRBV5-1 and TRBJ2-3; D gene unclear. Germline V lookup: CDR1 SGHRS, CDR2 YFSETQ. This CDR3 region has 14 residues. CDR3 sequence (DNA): TGCGCCAGCAACTTGGTGAAGACCACAGATACGCAGTATTTT. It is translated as CASNLVKTTDTQYF.

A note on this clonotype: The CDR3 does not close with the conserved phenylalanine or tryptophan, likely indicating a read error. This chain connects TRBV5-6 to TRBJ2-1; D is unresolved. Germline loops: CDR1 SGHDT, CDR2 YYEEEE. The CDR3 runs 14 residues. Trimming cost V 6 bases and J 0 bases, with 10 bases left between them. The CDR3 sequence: CASTVMSSYNEQFL. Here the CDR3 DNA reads TGTGCCAGCACCGTCATGAGCTCCTACAATGAGCAGTTCCTC.

The CDR3 DNA is TGCAGTGCCATACCCCTAGCGATCGACTACGAGCAGTACTTC. It codes for CSAIPLAIDYEQYF. The V gene is TRBV20-1, the J gene TRBJ2-4, with D perhaps matching TRBD2 (6 bases). The J call may not be correct, given that the DNA end is closer to TRBJ2-7. Germline lookup yields CDR1 DFQATT and CDR2 SNEGSKA (reference sequence). This CDR3 contains 14 residues.

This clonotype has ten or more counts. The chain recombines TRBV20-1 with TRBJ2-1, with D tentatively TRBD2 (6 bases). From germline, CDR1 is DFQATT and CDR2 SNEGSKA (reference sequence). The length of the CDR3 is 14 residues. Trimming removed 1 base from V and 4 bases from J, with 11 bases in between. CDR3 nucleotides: TGCAGTGCTAGAGCTGCCGGGAGTTACAATGAGCAGTTCTTC. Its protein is CSARAAGSYNEQFF.

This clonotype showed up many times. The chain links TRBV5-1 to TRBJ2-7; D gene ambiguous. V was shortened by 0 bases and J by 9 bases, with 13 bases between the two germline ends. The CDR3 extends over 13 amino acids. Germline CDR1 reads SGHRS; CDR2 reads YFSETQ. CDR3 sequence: CASSLELTTRQYF. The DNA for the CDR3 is TGCGCCAGCAGCTTGGAACTAACTACGAGGCAGTACTTC.

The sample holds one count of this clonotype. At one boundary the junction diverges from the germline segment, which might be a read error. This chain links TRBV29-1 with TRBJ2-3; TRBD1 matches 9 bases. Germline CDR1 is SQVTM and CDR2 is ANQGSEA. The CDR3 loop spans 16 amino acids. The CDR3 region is CSVEARQGVMTDAQYF. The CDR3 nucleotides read TGCAGCGTAGAGGCCCGACAGGGGGTAATGACAGATGCGCAGTATTTT.

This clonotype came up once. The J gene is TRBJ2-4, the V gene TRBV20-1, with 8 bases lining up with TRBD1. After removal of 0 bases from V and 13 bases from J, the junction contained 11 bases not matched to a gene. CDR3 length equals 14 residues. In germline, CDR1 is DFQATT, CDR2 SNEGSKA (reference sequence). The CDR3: CSARDRGPSNEQYF. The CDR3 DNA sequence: TGCAGTGCTAGAGACAGGGGGCCGAGCAATGAGCAGTACTTC.